A selection of T cell receptor beta chains follows, all from one sample in a study of shared clonotypes between healthy human individuals. Clones were read by immunoSEQ multiplex PCR, and TCRdb kept only the in-frame ones, dropping some. The top ten clones hold about a third of a sample with some 700,000 clones, 90% of them seen once. Sequencing used memory CD8+ T cells from PBMCs. All receptors derive from a man between 18 and 29 years old in good health. Some clones in this sample may be carry-over from other donors' samples. CDR3s include the opening cysteine and the closing phenylalanine or tryptophan. D genes are given only for firm matches. Part of the rows lack a size; the others show once, few, many or a class for expanded clones.

cdr3_aa,cdr3_nt,d_call,cdr3_length,j_call,clone_size,v_call
CASSIGGTGTQETQYF,TGTGCCAGTAGTATTGGAGGCACAGGAACCCAAGAGACCCAGTACTTC,NA,16,TRBJ2-5,NA,TRBV19
CASSPRGTGELFF,TGTGCCAGCAGTCCCAGGGGCACCGGGGAGCTGTTTTTT,NA,13,TRBJ2-2,NA,TRBV27
CASSVQWGASTDTQYF,TGTGCCAGCAGCGTTCAGTGGGGCGCTAGCACAGATACGCAGTATTTT,NA,16,TRBJ2-3,NA,TRBV9
CASSALRGSFTGELFF,TGTGCCAGCAGCGCCCTCAGGGGGAGTTTCACCGGGGAGCTGTTTTTT,NA,16,TRBJ2-2,NA,TRBV21-1
CASSRRDYQPGELFF,TGTGCCAGCAGCCGCCGGGACTATCAGCCCGGGGAGCTGTTTTTT,TRBD2,15,TRBJ2-2,once,TRBV5-4
CASSLWGVSSYEQYF,TGTGCCAGCAGTTTATGGGGGGTGAGCTCCTACGAGCAGTACTTC,NA,15,TRBJ2-7,NA,TRBV28
CASTPISGSSAGELFF,TGTGCCAGCACCCCAATAAGCGGGAGTTCCGCCGGGGAGCTGTTTTTT,TRBD2,16,TRBJ2-2,NA,TRBV9
CASSHRRPGRGKNTEAFF,TGCGCCAGCAGCCACCGCCGACCTGGTCGGGGGAAGAACACTGAAGCTTTCTTT,NA,18,TRBJ1-1,NA,TRBV4-1
CASGASGRETQYF,TGTGCCAGTGGGGCTAGCGGGAGGGAGACCCAGTACTTC,TRBD2,13,TRBJ2-5,NA,TRBV19
CASSRLTGVSNTEAFF,TGCGCCAGCAGCCGCTTGACAGGGGTGTCGAACACTGAAGCTTTCTTT,TRBD1,16,TRBJ1-1,NA,TRBV4-1
CATSGVGARETQYF,TGTGCCACCAGCGGGGTGGGGGCCCGCGAGACCCAGTACTTC,NA,14,TRBJ2-5,NA,TRBV15
CASSLVAGWRRDVKNIQYF,TGTGCCAGCAGCTTAGTTGCCGGTTGGAGGAGAGATGTCAAAAACATTCAGTACTTC,NA,19,TRBJ2-4,NA,TRBV7-8
CASSLSGTGLMNTEAFF,TGTGCCAGCAGTTTATCAGGGACAGGCCTAATGAACACTGAAGCTTTCTTT,TRBD1,17,TRBJ1-1,NA,TRBV27
CASSRGACTYEQYF,TGTGCCAGCAGCAGGGGCGCCTGTACCTACGAGCAGTACTTC,NA,14,TRBJ2-7,NA,TRBV21-1
CASSPPGLPDNEQFF,TGTGCCAGCAGCCCCCCGGGACTACCTGATAATGAGCAGTTCTTC,TRBD2,15,TRBJ2-1,once,TRBV7-9
CASSQDRGVSEAFF,TGTGCCAGCAGCCAGGACAGAGGGGTATCTGAAGCTTTCTTT,NA,14,TRBJ1-1,NA,TRBV7-8
CASSQRKDWHPEQGLGSPAEAFF,TGTGCCAGCAGCCAGCGAAAAGACTGGCACCCCGAACAGGGGTTGGGCTCCCCCGCTGAAGCTTTCTTT,TRBD1,23,TRBJ1-1,NA,TRBV14
CASRPIAGGKTGELFF,TGTGCCAGCAGACCCATAGCGGGAGGGAAGACCGGGGAGCTGTTTTTT,TRBD2,16,TRBJ2-2,once,TRBV6-6
CASSQPRDREETQYF,TGTGCCAGCAGTCAACCCCGGGACAGGGAAGAGACCCAGTACTTC,TRBD1,15,TRBJ2-5,NA,TRBV5-8
CASSPRLEMNEQFF,TGTGCCAGCAGCCCCAGACTAGAAATGAATGAGCAGTTCTTC,NA,14,TRBJ2-1,NA,TRBV7-9
CASSFGRGTEAFF,TGTGCCAGCAGTTTTGGGAGGGGCACTGAAGCTTTCTTT,NA,13,TRBJ1-1,few,TRBV27
CASSLYRDSNQPQHF,TGTGCCAGCAGCCTATACAGGGATAGCAATCAGCCCCAGCATTTT,NA,15,TRBJ1-5,NA,TRBV11-2
CASSYHKGYTGELFF,TGTGCCAGCAGTTACCACAAGGGATACACCGGGGAGCTGTTTTTT,NA,15,TRBJ2-2,NA,TRBV28
CAISVGREGRDGPQYF,TGTGCCATCAGTGTGGGGCGGGAGGGCCGAGATGGGCCCCAGTACTTC,TRBD2,16,TRBJ2-5,NA,TRBV10-3
CASSSGLAGETDTQYF,TGTGCCAGCAGCTCAGGACTAGCGGGAGAGACAGATACGCAGTATTTT,TRBD2,16,TRBJ2-3,NA,TRBV11-3
CATSAGVGGELFF,TGTGCCACCTCAGCCGGGGTGGGCGGGGAGCTGTTTTTT,NA,13,TRBJ2-2,NA,TRBV27
CASRGGVGTDTQYF,TGTGCCAGCAGGGGGGGGGTTGGAACAGATACGCAGTATTTT,TRBD2,14,TRBJ2-3,NA,TRBV7-6
CASSSRTSGRSYNEQFF,TGTGCCAGCAGCTCCAGGACTAGCGGGAGGTCCTACAATGAGCAGTTCTTC,TRBD2,17,TRBJ2-1,NA,TRBV7-2
CASSQRPYQTYEQYF,TGTGCCAGCAGTCAAAGACCCTATCAGACCTACGAGCAGTACTTC,NA,15,TRBJ2-7,NA,TRBV27
CASSDPGGDYGYTF,TGTGCCAGCAGTGATCCGGGGGGCGACTATGGCTACACCTTC,NA,14,TRBJ1-2,NA,TRBV2
CASSILAAGGYNEQFF,TGTGCCAGTAGTATATTAGCAGCGGGTGGTTACAATGAGCAGTTCTTC,NA,16,TRBJ2-1,NA,TRBV19
CASSRDSTDTQYF,TGTGCCAGTAGTCGGGACAGTACAGATACGCAGTATTTT,TRBD1,13,TRBJ2-3,NA,TRBV19
CASSLVGQGQHYGYTF,TGTGCCAGCAGCTTAGTGGGGCAAGGGCAGCACTATGGCTACACCTTC,NA,16,TRBJ1-2,NA,TRBV13
CASSLTGGAYEQYF,TGTGCCAGCAGCTTGACAGGGGGTGCCTACGAGCAGTACTTC,TRBD1,14,TRBJ2-7,NA,TRBV7-9
CASSIGNAREGETQYF,TGTGCCAGTAGTATAGGGAACGCCAGGGAAGGAGAGACCCAGTACTTC,NA,16,TRBJ2-5,NA,TRBV19
CASSRGDTQYF,TGTGCCAGCAGCCGGGGAGATACGCAGTATTTT,NA,11,TRBJ2-3,NA,TRBV7-9
CASSYSPGPSYEQYF,TGTGCCAGCAGTTACTCTCCCGGGCCTTCCTACGAGCAGTACTTC,NA,15,TRBJ2-7,NA,TRBV6-5
CASSQPPDRQNYGYTF,TGTGCCAGCAGCCAACCCCCGGACAGACAAAACTATGGCTACACCTTC,NA,16,TRBJ1-2,NA,TRBV7-9
CASRSGLGTDTQYF,TGTGCCAGCCGCTCGGGGTTGGGCACAGATACGCAGTATTTT,NA,14,TRBJ2-3,NA,TRBV7-9
CASSLPVGSNEQFF,TGTGCCAGCAGTTTACCGGTAGGCAGCAATGAGCAGTTCTTC,NA,14,TRBJ2-1,NA,TRBV28
CASSLVVSVRTGRAEAFF,TGTGCCAGCAGCTTAGTGGTTTCTGTGCGGACAGGGCGCGCTGAAGCTTTCTTT,TRBD1,18,TRBJ1-1,few,TRBV11-2
CAISGSVRGEYGYTF,TGTGCCATCAGTGGTTCAGTTCGGGGGGAATATGGCTACACCTTC,NA,15,TRBJ1-2,NA,TRBV10-3
CASSQGTDQPQHF,TGTGCCAGCAGCCAGGGTACTGATCAGCCCCAGCATTTT,NA,13,TRBJ1-5,NA,TRBV4-2
CASSAGDNNQPQHF,TGTGCCAGCAGCGCAGGGGACAATAATCAGCCCCAGCATTTT,NA,14,TRBJ1-5,NA,TRBV9
CASSEWGTGELFF,TGTGCCAGCAGTGAATGGGGGACCGGGGAGCTGTTTTTT,NA,13,TRBJ2-2,NA,TRBV6-1
CAWSVKRVRPEQYF,TGTGCCTGGAGTGTTAAGAGGGTCCGTCCCGAGCAGTACTTC,NA,14,TRBJ2-7,NA,TRBV30
CASSSNLDTQYF,TGTGCCAGTAGTTCGAATTTGGATACGCAGTATTTT,NA,12,TRBJ2-3,NA,TRBV19
CASGLGGLSYNEQFF,TGTGCTAGTGGTCTCGGCGGGCTATCCTACAATGAGCAGTTCTTC,NA,15,TRBJ2-1,NA,TRBV12-5